These 18 T cell receptor beta chains originate from one sample sequenced in a study of CD8 T cells in ankylosing spondylitis. TCRdb re-called the 5' RACE reads with MiXCR, one entry per CDR3 protein. The sample contains 250,000 to 400,000 distinct CDR3 sequences, roughly 12% of which appear only once. Sequencing was done on a sample of blood, either unsorted or a sorted T cell fraction (not recorded which). These receptor sequences come from a female donor with ankylosing spondylitis or in good health (not recorded which).

In its sample, this clonotype was seen many times. CDR3 sequence (DNA): TGTGCCAGCAGTCGTGGGAGGGCGGCAGATACGCAGTATTTT. Encoded protein: CASSRGRAADTQYF. The chain links TRBV3-1 to TRBJ2-3, with TRBD2 identical over 7 bases. Germline CDR1 LGHDT, CDR2 YNNKEL (reference sequence). V was clipped by 6 bases and J by 4 bases; unmatched bases: 7. There are 14 residues in the CDR3.

Many counts were recorded for this clonotype. V usage is TRBV20-1 and J usage is TRBJ1-6; D is perhaps TRBD1 (5 bases). Germline lookup yields CDR1 DFQATT and CDR2 SNEGSKA (reference sequence). V was pared by 6 bases and J by 7 bases, with 13 bases between. CDR3 size: 13 residues. Here the CDR3 reads CSAQEGVNSPLHF. CDR3 nucleotide sequence: TGCAGTGCCCAGGAAGGGGTGAATTCACCCCTCCACTTT.

This chain connects TRBV5-6 to TRBJ2-6; the D is unclear. The CDR3 contains 14 residues. Trimming cost V 3 bases and J 4 bases, with 8 bases left between them. Germline-derived CDR1 and CDR2 are SGHDT and YYEEEE. The CDR3 sequence: CASSWRTGANVLTF. The CDR3 bases are TGTGCCAGCAGCTGGAGAACCGGGGCCAACGTCCTGACTTTC.

This clonotype was counted at least ten times. The chain recombines TRBV5-1 with TRBJ2-3; maybe TRBD2 (6 bases). Germline values: CDR1 SGHRS, CDR2 YFSETQ. This CDR3 is 14 amino acids long. Trimming cost V 4 bases and J 6 bases, with 15 bases left between them. The CDR3 region is CASSEEGPYDTQYF. The CDR3 coding sequence is TGCGCCAGCAGCGAGGAGGGGCCTTATGATACGCAGTATTTT.

Many counts were recorded for this clonotype. The chain links TRBV11-2 to TRBJ1-5; 9 nucleotides match TRBD1. This CDR3 is built from 14 residues. Trimming cost V 5 bases and J 5 bases; bases outside gene matches: 4. Germline lookup yields CDR1 SGHAT and CDR2 FQNNGV. The CDR3 bases are TGTGCCAGCAGCCCCAGGGACAGGGATCAGCCCCAGCATTTT. Amino acid sequence: CASSPRDRDQPQHF. Combining the CDR3 with reference TRBV11-2 and TRBJ1-5 gives the whole variable domain EAGVAQSPRYKIIEKRQSVAFWCNPISGHATLYWYQQILGQGPKLLIQFQNNGVVDDSQLPKDRFSAERLKGVDSTLKIQPAKLEDSAVYLCASSPRDRDQPQHFGDGTRLSIL.

This clonotype was recorded many times. The gene calls are TRBV10-3 and TRBJ1-2; D is unclear. This CDR3 has 14 residues. The V end lost 3 bases, the J end lost 2 bases, and 10 bases lay between the germline ends. CDR1 is ENHRY and CDR2 is SYGVKD in the germline V gene. Here the CDR3 DNA reads TGTGCCATCAGTGAAGCGGAGGGCAACTATGGCTACACCTTC. It encodes CAISEAEGNYGYTF.

This clonotype was seen at least ten times. CDR3 DNA: TGTGCCAGCAGTTTTGGGAGAAACCAGCCCCAGCATTTT. Amino acid sequence: CASSFGRNQPQHF. The rearrangement uses TRBV12-3 or TRBV12-4 and TRBJ1-5; D is ambiguous. Trimming cost V 3 bases and J 7 bases, with 10 bases left between them. The CDR3 length is 13 residues.

This sequence joins TRBV5-1 and TRBJ2-3; TRBD2 agrees at 10 bases. CDR1 and CDR2 (germline): SGHRS, YFSETQ. This CDR3 spans 17 amino acids. V lost 0 bases, J lost 4 bases, and 8 bases stayed unmatched. CDR3 in DNA: TGCGCCAGCAGCTTGGTTACAACTAGCGGGACGTCAGATACGCAGTATTTT. It is translated as CASSLVTTSGTSDTQYF.

The rearrangement uses TRBV20-1 and TRBJ2-7, with 10 bases lining up with TRBD2. In germline, CDR1 is DFQATT, CDR2 SNEGSKA (reference sequence). With V trimmed by 5 bases and J by 4 bases, 11 bases remained unmatched. The CDR3 runs 15 residues. CDR3 nucleotide sequence: TGCAGTGCTGGACCTCCCTTAGCGGGGGGTTACGAGCAGTACTTC. Translating it yields CSAGPPLAGGYEQYF.

This clonotype was seen only once. The chain combines TRBV11-2 with TRBJ2-5; D not certain. CDR3 length equals 14 residues. The ends were cut back, 7 bases at V and 2 bases at J, with 14 bases in the middle. Germline V lookup: CDR1 SGHAT, CDR2 FQNNGV. This CDR3 is CASTPVYRQETQYF. DNA for the CDR3: TGTGCCAGCACCCCAGTCTACCGGCAAGAGACCCAGTACTTC. Full variable domain (outside the CDR3, taken from reference TRBV11-2 and TRBJ2-5): EAGVAQSPRYKIIEKRQSVAFWCNPISGHATLYWYQQILGQGPKLLIQFQNNGVVDDSQLPKDRFSAERLKGVDSTLKIQPAKLEDSAVYLCASTPVYRQETQYFGPGTRLLVL.

This clonotype was seen repeatedly, ten times or more. The chain has TRBV4-1 and TRBJ2-3; D call uncertain. There are 13 residues in the CDR3. Germline loops: CDR1 MGHRA, CDR2 YSYEKL. Trimming removed 2 bases at V and 2 bases at J, with 5 bases between. CDR3 bases: TGCGCCAGCAGCCAATCCTACACAGATACGCAGTATTTT. This gives the protein CASSQSYTDTQYF.

This clonotype has at least ten counts. This sequence joins TRBV29-1 and TRBJ2-3; the match to TRBD2 covers 15 bases. Losses at the gene ends were 8 bases for V and 6 bases for J; bases not matched to a gene: 3. CDR1 is SQVTM and CDR2 is ANQGSEA in the germline V gene. This CDR3 is 13 amino acids long. The CDR3 coding sequence is TGCAGCACCGGGACTAGCGGGAGGGATACGCAGTATTTT. Translated, it gives CSTGTSGRDTQYF.

This clonotype was seen repeatedly, ten times or more. The chain employs TRBV5-1 and TRBJ2-3, with D perhaps matching TRBD1 (5 bases). There are 14 residues in the CDR3. In germline, CDR1 is SGHRS, CDR2 YFSETQ. V shed 7 bases and J shed 1 base, with 13 bases lying between them. CDR3 bases: TGCGCCAGCGTAGCCGACAGAGGCACAGATACGCAGTATTTT. Protein product: CASVADRGTDTQYF.

This clonotype was counted only a few times. CDR3 loop: CASMPGLALADTQYF. The CDR3 region has the DNA TGCGCCAGCATGCCGGGACTAGCGCTGGCAGATACGCAGTATTTT. The chain has TRBV5-1 and TRBJ2-3; 10 positions agree with TRBD2. Trimming at V came to 6 bases and at J to 4 bases, leaving 8 bases not matched to a gene. Per germline, CDR1 SGHRS and CDR2 YFSETQ. This CDR3 region has 15 residues. Full variable domain (outside the CDR3, taken from reference TRBV5-1 and TRBJ2-3): KAGVTQTPRYLIKTRGQQVTLSCSPISGHRSVSWYQQTPGQGLQFLFEYFSETQRNKGNFPGRFSGRQFSNSRSEMNVSTLELGDSALYLCASMPGLALADTQYFGPGTRLTVL.

DNA of the CDR3: TGCGCCAGCAGCTTCTTGGAGACCACTGAAGCTTTCTTT. It encodes CASSFLETTEAFF. The chain has TRBV5-1 and TRBJ1-1; D not resolved. The V end lost 2 bases, the J end lost 4 bases, and 9 bases lay between the germline ends. Germline CDR1 reads SGHRS; CDR2 reads YFSETQ. This CDR3 is 13 amino acids long.

This clonotype was counted at least ten times. The chain carries TRBV6-5 and TRBJ1-1, with 7 bases matching TRBD1. CDR1 MNHEY and CDR2 SVGAGI come from the germline V gene. The CDR3 spans 16 residues. The junction had 7 bases not matched to a gene; V was cut back by 3 bases and J by 0 bases. CDR3 sequence reads: CASSYFRGQLNTEAFF. The CDR3 nucleotides are TGTGCCAGCAGTTATTTTAGGGGGCAACTGAACACTGAAGCTTTCTTT.

The chain combines TRBV27 with TRBJ1-2, with 7 bases that match TRBD1. V lost 4 bases to trimming and J lost 4 bases; unmatched junction nucleotides: 9. CDR3 length equals 15 residues. Germline V lookup: CDR1 MNHEY, CDR2 SMNVEV (reference sequence). CDR3 sequence (DNA): TGTGCCAGCAGTTCGACTTCGACAGGGACCTATGGCTACACCTTC. Translation gives CASSSTSTGTYGYTF.

This clonotype was detected ten times or more. The chain recombines TRBV21-1 with TRBJ1-6. TRBV21-1 is reported as a pseudogene. This CDR3 is 16 amino acids long. CDR3 nucleotide sequence: TGTGCCAGCAGCAAAGAACAACTAGACCAAGGATCACCCCTCCACTTT. Its protein is CASSKEQLDQGSPLHF.